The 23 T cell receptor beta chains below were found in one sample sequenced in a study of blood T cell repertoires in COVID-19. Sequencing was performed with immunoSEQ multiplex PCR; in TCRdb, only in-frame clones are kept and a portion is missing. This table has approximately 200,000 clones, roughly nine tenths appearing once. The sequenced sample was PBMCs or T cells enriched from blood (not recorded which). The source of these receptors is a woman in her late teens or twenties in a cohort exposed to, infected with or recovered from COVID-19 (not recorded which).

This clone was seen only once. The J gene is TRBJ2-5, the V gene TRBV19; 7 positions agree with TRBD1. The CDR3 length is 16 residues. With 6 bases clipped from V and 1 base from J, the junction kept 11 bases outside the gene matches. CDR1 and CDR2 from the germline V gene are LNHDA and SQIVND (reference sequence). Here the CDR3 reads CASSPETGWGQETQYF. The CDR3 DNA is TGTGCCAGTAGCCCCGAGACAGGGTGGGGCCAAGAGACCCAGTACTTC.

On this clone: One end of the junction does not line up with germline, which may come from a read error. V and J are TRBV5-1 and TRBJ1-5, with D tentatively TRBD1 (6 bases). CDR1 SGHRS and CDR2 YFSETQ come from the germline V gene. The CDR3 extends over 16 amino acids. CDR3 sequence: CARSLAGGGVGQPQHF. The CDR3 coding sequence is TGCGCCCGCAGCTTGGCCGGGGGGGGCGTCGGTCAGCCCCAGCATTTT.

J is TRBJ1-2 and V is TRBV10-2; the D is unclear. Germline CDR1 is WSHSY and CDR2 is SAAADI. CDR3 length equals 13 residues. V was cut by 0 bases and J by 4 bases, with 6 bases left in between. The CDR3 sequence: CASSESNGYGYTF. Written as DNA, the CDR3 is TGCGCCAGCAGTGAGTCGAACGGCTATGGCTACACCTTC.

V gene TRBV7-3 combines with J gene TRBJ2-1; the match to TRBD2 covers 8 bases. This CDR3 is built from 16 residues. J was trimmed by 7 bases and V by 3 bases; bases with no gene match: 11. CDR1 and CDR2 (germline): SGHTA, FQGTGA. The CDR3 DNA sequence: TGTGCCAGCAGCTTGGGGAGCGGGAGAGGAGGTAATGAGCAGTTCTTC. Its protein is CASSLGSGRGGNEQFF.

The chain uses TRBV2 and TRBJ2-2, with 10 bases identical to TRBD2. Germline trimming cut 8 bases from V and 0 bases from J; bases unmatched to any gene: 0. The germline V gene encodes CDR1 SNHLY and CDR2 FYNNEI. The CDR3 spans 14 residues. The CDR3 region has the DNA TGTGCCAGCCTAGCGGGGGCGAACACCGGGGAGCTGTTTTTT. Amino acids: CASLAGANTGELFF.

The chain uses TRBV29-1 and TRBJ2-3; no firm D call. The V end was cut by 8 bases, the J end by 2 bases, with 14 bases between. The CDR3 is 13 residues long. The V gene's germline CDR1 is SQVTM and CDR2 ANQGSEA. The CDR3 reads CSMVRVSTDTQYF. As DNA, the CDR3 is TGCAGCATGGTACGGGTCTCCACAGATACGCAGTATTTT.

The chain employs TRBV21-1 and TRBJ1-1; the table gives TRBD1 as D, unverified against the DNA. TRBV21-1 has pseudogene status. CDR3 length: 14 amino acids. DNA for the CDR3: TGTGCCAGCAGCAAATCCGGACAGAACACTGAAGCTTTCTTT. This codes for CASSKSGQNTEAFF.

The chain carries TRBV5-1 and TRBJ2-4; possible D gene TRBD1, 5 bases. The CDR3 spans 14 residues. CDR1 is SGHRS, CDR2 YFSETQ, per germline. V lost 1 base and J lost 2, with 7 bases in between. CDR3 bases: TGCGCCAGCAGCTTGCAGGGAACCAAAAACATTCAGTACTTC. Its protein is CASSLQGTKNIQYF.

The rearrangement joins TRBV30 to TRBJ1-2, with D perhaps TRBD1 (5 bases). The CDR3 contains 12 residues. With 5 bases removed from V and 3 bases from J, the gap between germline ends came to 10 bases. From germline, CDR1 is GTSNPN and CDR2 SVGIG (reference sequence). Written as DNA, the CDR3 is TGTGCCTGGGCAAGGGGCGACTATGGCTACACCTTC. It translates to CAWARGDYGYTF.

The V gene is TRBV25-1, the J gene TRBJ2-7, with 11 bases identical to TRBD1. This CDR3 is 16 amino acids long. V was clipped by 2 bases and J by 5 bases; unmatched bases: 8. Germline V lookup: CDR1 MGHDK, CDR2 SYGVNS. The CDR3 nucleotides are TGTGCCAGCAGTGAAGTTGGACAGGGGGCAAAAAACGAGCAGTACTTC. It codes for CASSEVGQGAKNEQYF.

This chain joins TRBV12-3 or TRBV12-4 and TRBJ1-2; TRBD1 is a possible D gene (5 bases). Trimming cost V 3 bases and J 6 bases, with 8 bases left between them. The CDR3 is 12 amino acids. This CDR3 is CASSFGAHGYTF. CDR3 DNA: TGTGCCAGCAGTTTTGGGGCTCATGGCTACACCTTC.

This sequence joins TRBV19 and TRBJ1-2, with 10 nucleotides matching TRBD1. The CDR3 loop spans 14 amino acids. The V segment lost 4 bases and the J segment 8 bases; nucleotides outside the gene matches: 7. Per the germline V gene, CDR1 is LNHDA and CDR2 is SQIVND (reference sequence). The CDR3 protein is CASSKDRGEGGYTF. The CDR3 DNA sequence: TGTGCCAGTAGTAAGGACAGGGGGGAAGGCGGCTACACCTTC.

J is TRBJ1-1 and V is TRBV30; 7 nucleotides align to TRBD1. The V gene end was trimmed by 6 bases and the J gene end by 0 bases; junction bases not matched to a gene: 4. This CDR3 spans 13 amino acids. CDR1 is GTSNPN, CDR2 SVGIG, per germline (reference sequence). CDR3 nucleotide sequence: TGTGCCTGTGCGGGACAGATGAACACTGAAGCTTTCTTT. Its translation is CACAGQMNTEAFF. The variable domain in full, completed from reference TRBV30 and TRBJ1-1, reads SQTIHQWPATLVQPVGSPLSLECTVEGTSNPNLYWYRQAAGRGLQLLFYSVGIGQISSEVPQNLSASRPQDRQFILSSKKLLLSDSGFYLCACAGQMNTEAFFGQGTRLTVV.

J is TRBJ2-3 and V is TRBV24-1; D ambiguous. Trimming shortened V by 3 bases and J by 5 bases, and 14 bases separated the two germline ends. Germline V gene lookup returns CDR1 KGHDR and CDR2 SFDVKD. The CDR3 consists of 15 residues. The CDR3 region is CATSDPPRIGDTQYF. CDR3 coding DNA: TGTGCCACCAGTGATCCACCGCGGATAGGAGATACGCAGTATTTT.

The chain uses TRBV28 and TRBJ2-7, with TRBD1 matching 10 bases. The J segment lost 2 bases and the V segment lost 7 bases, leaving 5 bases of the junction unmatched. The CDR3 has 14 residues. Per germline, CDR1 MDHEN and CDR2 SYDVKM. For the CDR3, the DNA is TGTGCCAGCACGCCGGGACAGGGGACCTACGAGCAGTACTTC. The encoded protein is CASTPGQGTYEQYF.

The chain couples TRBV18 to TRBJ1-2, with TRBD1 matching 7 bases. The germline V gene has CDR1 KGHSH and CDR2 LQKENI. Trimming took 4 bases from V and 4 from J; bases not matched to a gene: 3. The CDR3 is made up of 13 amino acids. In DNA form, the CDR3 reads TGTGCCAGCTCACTACAGGGGTCCTATGGCTACACCTTC. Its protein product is CASSLQGSYGYTF.

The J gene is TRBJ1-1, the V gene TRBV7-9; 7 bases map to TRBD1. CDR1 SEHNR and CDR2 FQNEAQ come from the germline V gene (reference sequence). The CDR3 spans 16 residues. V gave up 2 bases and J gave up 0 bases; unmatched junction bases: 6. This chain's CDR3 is CASSLFQGVVNTEAFF. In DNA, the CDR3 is TGTGCCAGCAGCTTATTCCAGGGGGTAGTGAACACTGAAGCTTTCTTT. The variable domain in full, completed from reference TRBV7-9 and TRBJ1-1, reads DTGVSQNPRHKITKRGQNVTFRCDPISEHNRLYWYRQTLGQGPEFLTYFQNEAQLEKSRLLSDRFSAERPKGSFSTLEIQRTEQGDSAMYLCASSLFQGVVNTEAFFGQGTRLTVV.

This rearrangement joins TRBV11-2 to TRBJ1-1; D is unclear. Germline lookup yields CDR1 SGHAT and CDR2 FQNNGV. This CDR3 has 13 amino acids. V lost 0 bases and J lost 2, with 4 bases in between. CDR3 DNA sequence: TGTGCCAGCAGCTTAGAGTCTAACACTGAAGCTTTCTTT. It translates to CASSLESNTEAFF.

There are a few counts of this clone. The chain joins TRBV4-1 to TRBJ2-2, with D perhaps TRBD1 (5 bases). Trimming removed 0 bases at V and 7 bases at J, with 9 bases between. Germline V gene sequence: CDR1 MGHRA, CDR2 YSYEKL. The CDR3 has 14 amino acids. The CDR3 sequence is CASSQDRGNGELFF. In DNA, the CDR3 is TGCGCCAGCAGCCAAGATAGGGGTAACGGGGAGCTGTTTTTT.

The CDR3 nucleotides are TGCGCCAGCAGCCAAGACCCCCCCAGGGGACCCTATGGCTACACCTTC. Its protein product is CASSQDPPRGPYGYTF. The chain is built from TRBV4-1 and TRBJ1-2; TRBD1 is a possible D gene (6 bases). Trimming stripped 0 bases from V and 4 bases from J, with 15 bases between. The V gene's germline CDR1 is MGHRA and CDR2 YSYEKL. This CDR3 region has 16 residues.

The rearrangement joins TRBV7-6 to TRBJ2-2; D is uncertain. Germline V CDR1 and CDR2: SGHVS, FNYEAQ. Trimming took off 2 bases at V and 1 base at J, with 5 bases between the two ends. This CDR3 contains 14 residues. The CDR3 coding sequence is TGTGCCAGCAGCTTAAACAAGAACACCGGGGAGCTGTTTTTT. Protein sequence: CASSLNKNTGELFF.

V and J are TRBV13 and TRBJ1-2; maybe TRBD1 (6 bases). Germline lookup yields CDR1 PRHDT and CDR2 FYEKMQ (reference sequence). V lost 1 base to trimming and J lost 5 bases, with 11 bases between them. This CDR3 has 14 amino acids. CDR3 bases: TGTGCCAGCAGCTTAGCCGGACAGCCGTATGGCTACACCTTC. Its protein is CASSLAGQPYGYTF.

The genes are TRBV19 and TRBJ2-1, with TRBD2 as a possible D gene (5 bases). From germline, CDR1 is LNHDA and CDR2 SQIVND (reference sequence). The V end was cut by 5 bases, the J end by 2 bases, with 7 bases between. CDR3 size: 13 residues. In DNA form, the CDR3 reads TGTGCCAGTAGTCACGGGACCTACAATGAGCAGTTCTTC. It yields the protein CASSHGTYNEQFF.